One and the same sample provided the 9 T cell receptor beta chains below, sequenced in a study of blood T cell repertoires in COVID-19. Profiled with immunoSEQ multiplex PCR; TCRdb holds only in-frame clones, not every one. The data show 150,000 or so clones, with approximately 83% seen just once and 3% held by the top ten. Sequencing input: peripheral blood. All receptors come from a woman of 80 years or more with acute or convalescent COVID-19.

The chain is built from TRBV19 and TRBJ2-5; 7 bases match TRBD1. Looked up from germline, CDR1 is LNHDA and CDR2 is SQIVND (reference sequence). The ends lost 6 bases at V and 4 bases at J; junction bases unmatched: 5. This CDR3 is 13 amino acids long. The CDR3 loop reads CASRGQARETQYF. The DNA of the CDR3 is TGTGCCAGTAGAGGACAGGCTAGAGAGACCCAGTACTTC. The full variable domain, rest sourced from reference TRBV19 and TRBJ2-5, is DGGITQSPKYLFRKEGQNVTLSCEQNLNHDAMYWYRQDPGQGLRLIYYSQIVNDFQKGDIAEGYSVSREKKESFPLTVTSAQKNPTAFYLCASRGQARETQYFGPGTRLLVL.

This chain links TRBV27 with TRBJ1-1; D remains unclear. V shed 2 bases and J shed 4 bases, with 11 bases lying between them. The CDR3 covers 14 residues. Looked up from germline, CDR1 is MNHEY and CDR2 is SMNVEV (reference sequence). The CDR3 loop is CASSLRERVTEAFF. CDR3 nucleotide sequence: TGTGCCAGCAGTTTAAGGGAGAGGGTCACTGAAGCTTTCTTT.

CDR3 in amino acids: CAGKGWGTGELFF. CDR3 sequence (DNA): TGTGCCGGGAAGGGGTGGGGTACCGGGGAGCTGTTTTTT. The gene calls are TRBV11-2 and TRBJ2-2; tentatively, D is TRBD1 (5 bases). Trimming cost V 11 bases and J 5 bases, with 15 bases left between them. The CDR3 runs to 13 residues. From germline, CDR1 is SGHAT and CDR2 FQNNGV. The full variable domain, completed using reference TRBV11-2 and TRBJ2-2, is EAGVAQSPRYKIIEKRQSVAFWCNPISGHATLYWYQQILGQGPKLLIQFQNNGVVDDSQLPKDRFSAERLKGVDSTLKIQPAKLEDSAVYLCAGKGWGTGELFFGEGSRLTVL.

This chain uses TRBV5-4 with TRBJ1-6, with D unresolved. V was cut by 5 bases and J by 0 bases, with 6 bases left in between. CDR1 and CDR2 (germline): SGHNT, YYREEE (reference sequence). The CDR3 totals 14 residues. CDR3 in amino acids: CASREGSYNSPLHF. The CDR3 nucleotides read TGTGCCAGCAGGGAGGGCTCCTATAATTCACCCCTCCACTTT. The variable domain in full, with the rest retrieved from reference TRBV5-4 and TRBJ1-6, is ETGVTQSPTHLIKTRGQQVTLRCSSQSGHNTVSWYQQALGQGPQFIFQYYREEENGRGNFPPRFSGLQFPNYSSELNVNALELDDSALYLCASREGSYNSPLHFGNGTRLTVT.

The DNA of the CDR3 is TGTGCCAGCAGCTGGGGCGGGGGGCAGTTCTTC. Protein product: CASSWGGGQFF. This sequence joins TRBV11-1 and TRBJ2-1; TRBD2 aligns across 7 bases. This CDR3 contains 11 residues. CDR1 and CDR2 from the germline V gene are SGHAT and FQDESV (reference sequence). With V trimmed by 4 bases and J by 12 bases, 3 bases remained unmatched. The entire variable domain, with the rest obtained from reference TRBV11-1 and TRBJ2-1, is as follows: EAEVAQSPRYKITEKSQAVAFWCDPISGHATLYWYRQILGQGPELLVQFQDESVVDDSQLPKDRFSAERLKGVDSTLKIQPAELGDSAMYLCASSWGGGQFFGPGTRLTVL.

The rearrangement joins TRBV19 to TRBJ1-1; D perhaps matches TRBD1 (6 bases). V lost 5 bases and J lost 6, with 16 bases in between. This CDR3 spans 14 amino acids. Germline CDR1 reads LNHDA; CDR2 reads SQIVND (reference sequence). The CDR3: CASSSRQDGAEAFF. The CDR3 DNA reads TGTGCCAGTAGTTCAAGACAGGATGGAGCTGAAGCTTTCTTT.

The chain carries TRBV5-1 and TRBJ2-7; weak D call: TRBD1 (6 bases). Trimming stripped 4 bases from V and 3 bases from J, with 17 bases between. CDR1 and CDR2 from the germline V gene are SGHRS and YFSETQ. This CDR3 region has 15 residues. CDR3 in amino acids: CASSPGQTGGYEQYF. The CDR3 DNA reads as TGCGCCAGCAGCCCGGGACAAACAGGAGGCTACGAGCAGTACTTC.

The table lists this clone with a count of one. J is TRBJ2-3 and V is TRBV7-6; D might be TRBD2 (6 bases). In germline, CDR1 is SGHVS, CDR2 FNYEAQ. Trimming removed 5 bases at V and 0 bases at J, with 15 bases between. This CDR3 has 16 residues. DNA of the CDR3: TGTGCCAGCAGCGCGGGGCATATGGTTAGCACAGATACGCAGTATTTT. Its protein is CASSAGHMVSTDTQYF.

This chain connects TRBV7-3 to TRBJ2-1, with 9 bases lining up with TRBD2. The CDR3 runs to 15 residues. Germline V gives CDR1 SGHTA, CDR2 FQGTGA. J was trimmed by 9 bases and V by 2 bases; bases with no gene match: 8. The CDR3 nucleotides are TGTGCCAGCAGCTTATTAAGCGGGGGGAACGGTGAGCAGTTCTTC. Translated: CASSLLSGGNGEQFF.